A selection of T cell receptor beta chains follows, all from one sample in a study of cytomegalovirus exposure and HLA in healthy donors. This table comes from immunoSEQ multiplex PCR, and its TCRdb copy is limited to in-frame clones, with some not included. The sample totals about 140,000 clones. The source material was PBMCs. The receptors shown here come from a man aged 35 to 55 in good health and CMV-seronegative. The CDR3 runs from the conserved cysteine through the conserved F or W. D genes are given only for firm matches.

d_gene: .; v_gene: TRBV19; j_gene: TRBJ1-5; CDR3nt: TGTGCCAGTAGTATAGTCGGGGGGAATAGCAATCAGCCCCAGCATTTT; CDR3aa: CASSIVGGNSNQPQHF
d_gene: TRBD2; v_gene: TRBV2; j_gene: TRBJ2-1; CDR3nt: TGTGCCAGCGGTCGGGGGGACTACAATGAGCAGTTCTTC; CDR3aa: CASGRGDYNEQFF
d_gene: .; v_gene: TRBV5-1; j_gene: TRBJ2-2; CDR3nt: TGCGCCAGCAGGCGCACCGGGGAGCTGTTTTTT; CDR3aa: CASRRTGELFF
d_gene: .; v_gene: TRBV9; j_gene: TRBJ1-5; CDR3nt: TGTGCCAGCAGCCCAAGAGGGGGGGGCAATCAGCCCCAGCATTTT; CDR3aa: CASSPRGGGNQPQHF
d_gene: .; v_gene: TRBV5-1; j_gene: TRBJ2-3; CDR3nt: TGCGCCAGCAGCTTGCCGACGGGTGGGACAGATACGCAGTATTTT; CDR3aa: CASSLPTGGTDTQYF
d_gene: TRBD1; v_gene: TRBV23-1; j_gene: TRBJ1-1; CDR3nt: TGCGCCAGCAGTCAATTGGACAGGGGGAACACTGAAGCTTTCTTT; CDR3aa: CASSQLDRGNTEAFF
d_gene: .; v_gene: TRBV2; j_gene: TRBJ1-5; CDR3nt: TGTGCCAGCAGCCCCCAGGGTGGGAGCAATCAGCCCCAGCATTTT; CDR3aa: CASSPQGGSNQPQHF
d_gene: TRBD2; v_gene: TRBV6-6; j_gene: TRBJ2-5; CDR3nt: TGTGCCAGCAGCCGCCTAGCGGGTGGGCTGGAGACCCAGTACTTC; CDR3aa: CASSRLAGGLETQYF
d_gene: .; v_gene: TRBV18; j_gene: TRBJ1-1; CDR3nt: TGTGCCAGCTCACCGGTTTCAGGGCGGGGTGAAGCTTTCTTT; CDR3aa: CASSPVSGRGEAFF
d_gene: TRBD1; v_gene: TRBV7-6; j_gene: TRBJ1-1; CDR3nt: TGTGCCAGCAGCACCCGGGACAGACCGAACACTGAAGCTTTCTTT; CDR3aa: CASSTRDRPNTEAFF
d_gene: TRBD1; v_gene: TRBV6-5; j_gene: TRBJ1-5; CDR3nt: TGTGCCAGTGGGACAGGGGATCAGCCCCAGCATTTT; CDR3aa: CASGTGDQPQHF
d_gene: .; v_gene: TRBV7-2; j_gene: TRBJ1-5; CDR3nt: TGTGCCAGCAGCTTAATCAGGGATCAGCCCCAGCATTTT; CDR3aa: CASSLIRDQPQHF
d_gene: TRBD1; v_gene: TRBV19; j_gene: TRBJ1-6; CDR3nt: TGTGCCAGTAGTATAGTTAGCGGACAGGGAAATTCACCCCTCCACTTT; CDR3aa: CASSIVSGQGNSPLHF
d_gene: .; v_gene: TRBV13; j_gene: TRBJ1-3; CDR3nt: TGTGCCAGCAGCTTAGTATCAGCTGGAAACACCATATATTTT; CDR3aa: CASSLVSAGNTIYF
d_gene: TRBD1; v_gene: TRBV7-3; j_gene: TRBJ2-3; CDR3nt: TGTGCCAGCAGCTTAGCGCCCGGGACAGCCGTAAGGGATACGCAGTATTTT; CDR3aa: CASSLAPGTAVRDTQYF
d_gene: .; v_gene: TRBV29-1; j_gene: TRBJ1-2; CDR3nt: TGCAGCGTTGAAGGCCAGAACTATGGCTACACCTTC; CDR3aa: CSVEGQNYGYTF
d_gene: TRBD2; v_gene: TRBV28; j_gene: TRBJ2-3; CDR3nt: TGTGCCAGCAGACACAACTGGGGACTAGCGGGGGGGGTTAGCACAGATACGCAGTATTTT; CDR3aa: CASRHNWGLAGGVSTDTQYF
d_gene: TRBD1; v_gene: TRBV19; j_gene: TRBJ1-2; CDR3nt: TGTGCCAGTAGTTTCCCCGGACAGGGAGTGAGTGGCTACACCTTC; CDR3aa: CASSFPGQGVSGYTF
d_gene: .; v_gene: TRBV5-4; j_gene: TRBJ1-6; CDR3nt: TGTGCCAGCAGCTCGACAGGATCTTATAATTCACCCCTCCACTTT; CDR3aa: CASSSTGSYNSPLHF
d_gene: TRBD2; v_gene: TRBV5-4; j_gene: TRBJ2-7; CDR3nt: TGTGCCAGCAGCTTACCCCGTGGTAGCGGGGGGGTATACGAGCAGTACTTC; CDR3aa: CASSLPRGSGGVYEQYF
d_gene: .; v_gene: TRBV6-5; j_gene: TRBJ2-1; CDR3nt: TGTGCCAGCAGTTACGGTCCAGGGGTGAGCAATGAGCAGTTCTTC; CDR3aa: CASSYGPGVSNEQFF
d_gene: .; v_gene: TRBV7-8; j_gene: TRBJ1-2; CDR3nt: TGTGCCAGCAGCTTAGACAGGGTCACTGGCTACACCTTC; CDR3aa: CASSLDRVTGYTF
d_gene: TRBD2; v_gene: TRBV11-2; j_gene: TRBJ2-5; CDR3nt: TGTGCCAGCAGCTTTGCACTAGCGGGGCCGGAGACCCAGTACTTC; CDR3aa: CASSFALAGPETQYF
d_gene: .; v_gene: TRBV4-2; j_gene: TRBJ2-1; CDR3nt: TGTGCCAGCAGCCGGGGGCAGGATGCCTACAATGAGCAGTTCTTC; CDR3aa: CASSRGQDAYNEQFF